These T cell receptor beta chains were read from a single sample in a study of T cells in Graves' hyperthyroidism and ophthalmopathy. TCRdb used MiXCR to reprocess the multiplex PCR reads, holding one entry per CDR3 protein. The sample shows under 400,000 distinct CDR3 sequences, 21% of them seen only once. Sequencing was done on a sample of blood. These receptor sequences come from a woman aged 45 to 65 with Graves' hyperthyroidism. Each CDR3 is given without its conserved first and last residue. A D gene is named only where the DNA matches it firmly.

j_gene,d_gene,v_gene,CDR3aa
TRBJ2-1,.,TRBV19,ASSIVRVGEQF
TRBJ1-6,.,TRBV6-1,ASSRAGAEISPLH
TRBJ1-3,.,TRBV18,ASSYSSASGNTIY
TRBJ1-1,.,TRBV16,ASSHHRELNTEAF
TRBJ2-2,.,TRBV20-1,SARDSTGNTGELF
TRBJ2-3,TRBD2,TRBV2,ASSETTSGFSTDTQY
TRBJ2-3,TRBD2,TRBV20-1,SASGGAIDTQY
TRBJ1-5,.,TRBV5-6,ASSYASGVNQPQH
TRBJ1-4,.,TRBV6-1,ANPVAGTTDEKLF
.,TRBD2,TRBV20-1,SAPGDYEQF
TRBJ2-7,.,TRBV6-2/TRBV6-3,ASSGVMAVEQY
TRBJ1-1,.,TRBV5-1,ASSPRQERSTEAF
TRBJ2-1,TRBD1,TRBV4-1,ASSQRQGPRGDEQF
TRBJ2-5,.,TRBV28,ASSFQGSGRETQY
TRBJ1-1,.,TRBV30,AWSPVNTEAF
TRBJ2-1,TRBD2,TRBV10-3,AISDSTSGYEQF
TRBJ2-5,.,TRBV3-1,ASSQGTGGKTQY
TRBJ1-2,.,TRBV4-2,ASSQDPAGDGYGYT
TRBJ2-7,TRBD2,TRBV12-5,ASGPHLLAGLTYEQY
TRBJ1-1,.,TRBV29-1,SVGRLGVGAEAF
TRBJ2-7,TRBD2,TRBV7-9,ASSPPAGGVYEQY
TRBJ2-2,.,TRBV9,ASSVGLANTGELF
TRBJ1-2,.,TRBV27,ASSPRQAWDGYT
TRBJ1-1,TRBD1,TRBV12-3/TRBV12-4,ASSPDRAGTEAF
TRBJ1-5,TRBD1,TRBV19,ASNRGRQPQH
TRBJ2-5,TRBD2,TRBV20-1,SATTGTSGPLQY
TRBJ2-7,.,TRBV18,ASSPTTTYEQY
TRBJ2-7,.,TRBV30,AWMTERSSYEQY
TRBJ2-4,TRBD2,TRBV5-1,ATRRTSGDNGDIQY
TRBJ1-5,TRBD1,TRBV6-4,ASSHQGAGSNQPQH
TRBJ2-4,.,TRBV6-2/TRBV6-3,ASSPRPKNIQY
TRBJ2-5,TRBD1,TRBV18,ASSPGQGTQETQY
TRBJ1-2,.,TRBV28,ASSFGGNLYGYT
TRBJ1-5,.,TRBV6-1,ASSESHWLNQPQH
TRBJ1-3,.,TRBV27,ASSPVGSRGNTIY
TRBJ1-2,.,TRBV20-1,SAKGGRFYGYT
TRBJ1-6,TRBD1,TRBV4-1,ASSQEGTGRRSPLH
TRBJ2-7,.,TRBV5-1,ASSLQRDEQY
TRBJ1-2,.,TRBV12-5,ASVRDLAGYT
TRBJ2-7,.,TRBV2,ASSEALGRGGNEQY
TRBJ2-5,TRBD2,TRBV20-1,SAHRGIAGGKETQY
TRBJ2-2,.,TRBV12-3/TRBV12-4,ASSFGQGGPGELF
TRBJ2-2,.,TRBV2,ASTAASNWHGELF
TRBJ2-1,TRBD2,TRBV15,ATSRVVLAGGPSYNEQF
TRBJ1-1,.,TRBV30,AWSEGLPRAEAF
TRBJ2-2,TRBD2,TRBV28,ASRDLAGPTGELF
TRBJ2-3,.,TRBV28,ASSLGGAQRDTQY
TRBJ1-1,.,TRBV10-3,AISEVMNTEAF
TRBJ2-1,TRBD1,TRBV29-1,SVTPSTGQGYNEQF
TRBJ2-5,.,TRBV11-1,ASSANWEKEETQY
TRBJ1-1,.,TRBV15,ATSGPQNMNTEAF
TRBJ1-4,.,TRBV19,ASSIGAGREGRKEKLF
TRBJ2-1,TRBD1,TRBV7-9,ASSRTGNEQF
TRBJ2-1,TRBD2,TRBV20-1,SARVSGRFYNEQF
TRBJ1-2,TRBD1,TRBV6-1,ASSFGDRENYGYT